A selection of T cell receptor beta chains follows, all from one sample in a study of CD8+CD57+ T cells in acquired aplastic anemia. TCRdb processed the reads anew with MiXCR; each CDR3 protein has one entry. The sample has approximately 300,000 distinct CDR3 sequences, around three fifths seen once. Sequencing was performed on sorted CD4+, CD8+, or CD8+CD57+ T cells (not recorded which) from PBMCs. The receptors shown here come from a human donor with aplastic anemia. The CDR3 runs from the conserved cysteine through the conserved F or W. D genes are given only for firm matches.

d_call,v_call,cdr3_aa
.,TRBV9,CASSVVQHLGEAFF
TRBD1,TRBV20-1,CSASPSGQGSQPQHF
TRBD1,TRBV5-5,CASSFGTGGYRYTF
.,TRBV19,CASSIEGVNQPQHF
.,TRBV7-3,CASSLTSGSYGQYF
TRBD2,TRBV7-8,CASSSYGGANIQYF
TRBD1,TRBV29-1,CSVAGTGFGGYTF
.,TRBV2,CASSENRMNNEQFF
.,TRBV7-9,CASRSGKQSQETQYF
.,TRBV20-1,CSARAWSGVDQETQYF
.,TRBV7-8,CASSPNTGLLNTEAFF
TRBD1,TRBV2,CASSEGGTVYGYTF
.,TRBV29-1,CSVREQTDTQYF
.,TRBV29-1,CSGWASNYGYTF
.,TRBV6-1,CASSYTPGQGTDTQYF
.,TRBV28,CASSLSTLNQPQHF
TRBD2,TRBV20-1,CSASRTSGANVLTF
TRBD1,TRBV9,CASSVGQGDSPLHF
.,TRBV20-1,CSARVSLGTQETQYF
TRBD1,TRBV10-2,CASRGQGPEQYF
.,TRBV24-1,CATSGVSYNEQFF
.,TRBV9,CASSVGGSGGQAETQYF
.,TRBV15,CATSRGGASGYNEQFF
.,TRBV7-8,CASSIRQVGGYTF
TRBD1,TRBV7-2,CASSVRQGYRDNEQFF
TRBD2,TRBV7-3,CASSPGLDSEPPSNEQFF
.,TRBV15,CATSSVKTEAFF
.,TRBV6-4,CASSVGVEAFF